This is a list of T cell receptor beta chains from one sample in a study of T cell clonotyping in hematopoietic cell transplantation. TCRdb's copy holds only in-frame clones and misses some; the assay was immunoSEQ multiplex PCR. This table has about 41,000 clones, roughly 80% appearing once. The sequencing here drew on peripheral blood mononuclear cells, taken before stem cell transplant. The receptors stem from a man in his 60s with myelodysplastic syndrome. Some clones in this sample may be carry-over from other donors' samples. Both conserved end residues are part of each CDR3. A D gene is named only where the DNA matches it firmly. Where a row states a size, it is once, few, many or the class of an expanded clone; other rows omit it.

TRBV12-5	-	-	TRBJ2-5	TGTGCTAGTGGTTTGGTTGGCAGCGAAGAGACCCAGTACTTC	CASGLVGSEETQYF
TRBV30	-	TRBD1	TRBJ2-3	TGTGCCTGGAGGGACAGGGTCAACACAGATACGCAGTATTTT	CAWRDRVNTDTQYF
TRBV5-6	-	-	TRBJ2-7	TGTGCCAGCAGCTTGGAGCACACCCGCTCCTACGAGCAGTACTTC	CASSLEHTRSYEQYF
TRBV7-8	-	TRBD2	TRBJ2-1	TGTGCCAGCACCGGACTAGTATCCTACAATGAGCAGTTCTTC	CASTGLVSYNEQFF
TRBV7-9	few	TRBD2	TRBJ2-5	TGTGCCAGCAGCTTCTTTCAGGGAGGGGAGACCCAGTACTTC	CASSFFQGGETQYF
TRBV6-5	-	TRBD2	TRBJ2-7	TGTGCCAGCAGTTGGTCGGGGGGAACCGAGCAGTACTTC	CASSWSGGTEQYF
TRBV5-1	-	-	TRBJ2-1	TGCGCCAGCAGCTTGGATTCGGGGACTGAGCAGTTCTTC	CASSLDSGTEQFF
TRBV6-5	-	-	TRBJ1-2	TGTGCCAGCAGTTACGACAGGTCGGACCTATATGGCTACACCTTC	CASSYDRSDLYGYTF
TRBV28	-	-	TRBJ1-5	TGTGCCAGCAGTCCCAGGCTTAGCAATCAGCCCCAGCATTTT	CASSPRLSNQPQHF
TRBV6-5	-	TRBD1	TRBJ2-7	TGTGCCAGCAGTTCGGAACGACAGGGCTACGAGCAGTACTTC	CASSSERQGYEQYF
TRBV7-2	-	-	TRBJ2-7	TGTGCCAGCAGCTTGGGGGTTAACTACGAGCAGTACTTC	CASSLGVNYEQYF
TRBV6-1	-	TRBD1	TRBJ2-7	TGTGCCAGAGATCCGGGACAGTACTTTTACGAGCAGTACTTC	CARDPGQYFYEQYF
TRBV9	-	-	TRBJ1-3	TGTGCCAGCAGCGTAGAAGCGGGGGCTGGAAACACCATATATTTT	CASSVEAGAGNTIYF
TRBV5-6	-	TRBD1	TRBJ2-2	TGTGCCAGCAGCTTTCCAGTCTGGACAGGGGTCCCCGGGGAGCTGTTTTTT	CASSFPVWTGVPGELFF
TRBV7-2	-	-	TRBJ1-6	TGTGCCAGCAGCTTAATTGGCGATTCACCCCTCCACTTT	CASSLIGDSPLHF
TRBV9	-	-	TRBJ1-2	TGTGCCAGCAGCGGCCTAGGGACAAAGCAACTCTACACCTTC	CASSGLGTKQLYTF
TRBV4-2	-	-	TRBJ1-2	TGTGCCAGCAGCCAAGATCCACTGAAGAACTATGGCTACACCTTC	CASSQDPLKNYGYTF
TRBV27	-	-	TRBJ2-2	TGTGCCAGCAGTTTACTCAACACCGGGGAGCTGTTTTTT	CASSLLNTGELFF
TRBV5-1	-	-	TRBJ2-7	TGCGCCAGCAGTGAGACAGACTCCTACGAGCAGTACTTC	CASSETDSYEQYF
TRBV6-5	once	-	TRBJ2-7	TGTGCCAGCAGTTACTCGTGGCGCCCGAGCTCCTACGAGCAGTACTTC	CASSYSWRPSSYEQYF
TRBV7-6	-	-	TRBJ2-6	TGTGCCAGCAGCTTAGAGGCTGGGGCCAACGTCCTGACTTTC	CASSLEAGANVLTF
TRBV19	once	-	TRBJ1-2	TGTGCCAGTAGTTACCCCGCAGGTTCTAACTATGGCTACACCTTC	CASSYPAGSNYGYTF
TRBV4-3	-	-	TRBJ2-1	TGCGCCAGCAGCCAAGAGACTAGACGGGGTGAGCAGTTCTTC	CASSQETRRGEQFF
TRBV7-6	-	TRBD1	TRBJ2-7	TGTGCCAGCAGCTTAGGGACAGGGGTGTCCTACGAGCAGTACTTC	CASSLGTGVSYEQYF
TRBV6-5	-	TRBD1	TRBJ2-2	TGTGCCAGCAGACCGGACAGGGGGCACACCGGGGAGCTGTTTTTT	CASRPDRGHTGELFF
TRBV7-2	-	-	TRBJ1-1	TGTGCCAGCAGCTTTAAGGGCTCCATGAACACTGAAGCTTTCTTT	CASSFKGSMNTEAFF
TRBV5-4	-	TRBD1	TRBJ1-1	TGTGCCAGCAGTTCCGGGACAGTTTACACTGAAGCTTTCTTT	CASSSGTVYTEAFF
TRBV6-6	-	-	TRBJ2-2	TGTGCCAGCAGTTACTTCCTCAACACCGGGGAGCTGTTTTTT	CASSYFLNTGELFF
TRBV11-2	-	-	TRBJ1-3	TGTGCCAGCAGCTTAAGCCCCAGCCCCACCATATATTTT	CASSLSPSPTIYF
TRBV5-1	-	TRBD1	TRBJ2-6	TGCGCCAGCAGCGTAGGGACAGGCGGCTTTAGCTCTGGGGCCAACGTCCTGACTTTC	CASSVGTGGFSSGANVLTF
TRBV7-6	once	TRBD1	TRBJ1-1	TGTGCCAGCAGCTTAGGCCAACAGGGGGCCACTGAAGCTTTCTTT	CASSLGQQGATEAFF
TRBV30	-	-	TRBJ1-1	TGTGCCGCGGACCCGAACACTGAAGCTTTCTTT	CAADPNTEAFF
TRBV6-5	-	-	TRBJ1-1	TGTGCCAGCAGTTACGAGGGTGGTGGGGGAGGTGCTTTCTTT	CASSYEGGGGGAFF
TRBV5-1	-	-	TRBJ2-3	TGCGCCAGCAGCGCGCGACAGGTCTCAGATACGCAGTATTTT	CASSARQVSDTQYF
TRBV7-2	-	TRBD2	TRBJ2-5	TGTGCCAGCAGCTTTCCCATAGCGGGGGCCGGGACCCAGTACTTC	CASSFPIAGAGTQYF
TRBV7-8	-	-	TRBJ2-7	TGTGCCAGCAGCTTATATGCTAGCTCCTACGAGCAGTACTTC	CASSLYASSYEQYF
TRBV5-5	-	-	TRBJ1-2	TGTGCCAGCAGCTTGATACAGGACTATGGCTACACCTTC	CASSLIQDYGYTF
TRBV5-8	-	TRBD1	TRBJ2-5	TGTGCCAGCACCCTAGATGGGACAGGCGGGAAGACCCAGTACTTC	CASTLDGTGGKTQYF
TRBV27	-	-	TRBJ2-7	TGTGCCAGCAGTTTATCCCAACCCAGGGGCTACGAGCAGTACTTC	CASSLSQPRGYEQYF
TRBV5-6	once	-	TRBJ1-2	TGTGCCAGCATCAATAATGGATTAAACCGTAACTATGGCTACACCTTC	CASINNGLNRNYGYTF
TRBV7-2	-	-	TRBJ1-2	TGTGCCAGCCGGCCCTTACCCATGGGGACTGGCTACACCTTC	CASRPLPMGTGYTF
TRBV27	-	TRBD1	TRBJ2-2	TGTGCCAGCAGTTTAATAGGCAGGGGGCCCGGGGAGCTGTTTTTT	CASSLIGRGPGELFF
TRBV7-7	-	-	TRBJ2-5	TGTGCTAGCAGCTTAGCGGCCCGGGAGACCCAGTACTTC	CASSLAARETQYF
TRBV5-1	-	-	TRBJ2-5	TGCGCCAGCAGCTTTATGGCCACCCTAAAAGAGACCCAGTACTTC	CASSFMATLKETQYF
TRBV4-3	-	-	TRBJ1-2	TGCGCCAGCAGCCAGCAAGGAAGTAACTATGGCTACACCTTC	CASSQQGSNYGYTF
TRBV7-9	-	TRBD1	TRBJ1-6	TGTGCCAGCAGCTTTGGAACAGGGGAATCACCCCTCCACTTT	CASSFGTGESPLHF
TRBV11-1	-	-	TRBJ2-2	TGTGCCAGCAGTCAACGAGGGCGGACGAACACCGGGGAGCTGTTTTTT	CASSQRGRTNTGELFF
TRBV7-9	-	-	TRBJ1-5	TGTGCCAGCGCTATGGGGAATGATCAGCCCCAGCATTTT	CASAMGNDQPQHF
TRBV5-6	-	TRBD2	TRBJ2-2	TGTGCCAGCAGCTTGACTCGACTAGCGGGGTGGGGGAGCACCGGGGAGCTGTTTTTT	CASSLTRLAGWGSTGELFF
TRBV7-9	-	-	TRBJ2-7	TGTGCCAGCAGCTTTAGCAAGAACGAGCAGTACTTC	CASSFSKNEQYF
TRBV30	-	TRBD1	TRBJ1-6	TGTGCCTGGAAGACCCCAGGGGGAGCCTCCTATAATTCACCCCTCCACTTT	CAWKTPGGASYNSPLHF
TRBV28	-	-	TRBJ1-1	TGTGCCAGCAGTTTTAAGCCCGAGATGGCTTTCTTT	CASSFKPEMAFF
TRBV7-3	-	TRBD1	TRBJ1-1	TGTGCCACCTCGGACAGGGCCTTGAACACTGAAGCTTTCTTT	CATSDRALNTEAFF
TRBV11-2	-	-	TRBJ2-2	TGTGCCAGCAGCTTACGGGGTCAGGCCACCGGGGAGCTGTTTTTT	CASSLRGQATGELFF
TRBV28	-	-	TRBJ2-3	TGTGCCAGCAGTTCCGACAGGGAGGGGGATACGCAGTATTTT	CASSSDREGDTQYF
TRBV5-5	few	-	TRBJ2-3	TGTGCCAGCAGCTTGGAATCCCGCACAGATACGCAGTATTTT	CASSLESRTDTQYF
TRBV6-1	-	-	TRBJ1-1	TGTGCCAGCAGTGAAAAGATTGACACTGAAGCTTTCTTT	CASSEKIDTEAFF
TRBV10-3	-	-	TRBJ2-6	TGTGCCATCAGTGAGTCGAAGGATTCTGGGGCCAACGTCCTGACTTTC	CAISESKDSGANVLTF
TRBV7-2	-	-	TRBJ2-7	TGTGCCAGCAGCTTGGCCACCGGGACGTACTCCTACGAGCAGTACTTC	CASSLATGTYSYEQYF
TRBV30	few	TRBD2	TRBJ2-1	TGTGCCTGGAGTACGGGGCGGGGGATCTCCTACAATGAGCAGTTCTTC	CAWSTGRGISYNEQFF